What follows describes a single T cell receptor (beta chain). CDR1 is SGHTA and CDR2 is FQGNSA in the germline V gene. This CDR3 has 14 amino acids. Trimming left V 11 bases short and J 2 bases short, with 17 bases between. This sample stems from a study of blood T cell repertoires in COVID-19. Across the study: Collection of acute and convalescent COVID-19 samples took place in the United States, Italy and Spain. Sources were T cells, B-cell-depleted T cells, or PBMCs; the material itself was cDNA or gDNA.

Original analysis: Amplified reference gene primers provided the basis for estimating nucleated cell counts. Clones were sequenced by immunoSEQ multiplex PCR, and TCRdb holds only the in-frame ones, with some missing. V, J and clone size are those of that table, while D and trimming were read from the DNA. The sample shows 300,000 or so clones, 65% to 85% of them seen only once. The V gene is TRBV7-2, the J gene TRBJ2-3; weak D call: TRBD1 (6 bases). The sequence was collected from a woman aged 50 to 65 with acute or convalescent COVID-19. Specimen: peripheral blood. The CDR3 DNA reads as TGTGCCGGAACCTTCAGGGGCCCCACAGATACGCAGTATTTT. It yields the protein CAGTFRGPTDTQYF.